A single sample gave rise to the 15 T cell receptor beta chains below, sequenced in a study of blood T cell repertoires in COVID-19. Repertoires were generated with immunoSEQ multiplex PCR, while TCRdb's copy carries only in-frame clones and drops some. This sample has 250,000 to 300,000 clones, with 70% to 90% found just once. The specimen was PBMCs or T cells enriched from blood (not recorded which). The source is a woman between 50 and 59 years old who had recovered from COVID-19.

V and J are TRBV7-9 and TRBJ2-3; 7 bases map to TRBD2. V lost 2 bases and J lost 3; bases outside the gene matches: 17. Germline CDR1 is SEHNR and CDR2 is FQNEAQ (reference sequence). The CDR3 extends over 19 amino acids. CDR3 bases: TGTGCCAGCAGCTTAAAATTGTGGGAGGGCTCGTTAGCGACAGATACGCAGTATTTT. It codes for CASSLKLWEGSLATDTQYF.

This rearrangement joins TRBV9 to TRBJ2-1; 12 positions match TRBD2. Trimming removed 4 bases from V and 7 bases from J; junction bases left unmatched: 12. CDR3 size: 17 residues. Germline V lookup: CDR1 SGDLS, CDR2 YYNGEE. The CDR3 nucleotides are TGTGCCAGCAGCTATACGACTAGCGGGAGTAGGGGGAATGAGCAGTTCTTC. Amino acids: CASSYTTSGSRGNEQFF.

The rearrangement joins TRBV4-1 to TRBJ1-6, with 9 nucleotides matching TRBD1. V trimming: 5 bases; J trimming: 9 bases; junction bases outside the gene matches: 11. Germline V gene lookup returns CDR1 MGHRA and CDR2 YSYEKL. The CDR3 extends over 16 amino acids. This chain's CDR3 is CASSWDREGTGSPLHF. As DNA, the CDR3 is TGCGCCAGCAGCTGGGACAGGGAAGGAACGGGTTCACCCCTCCACTTT.

The CDR3 reads CASSQDLETGFSPLHF. The CDR3 DNA reads as TGTGCCAGCAGCCAAGATCTGGAGACAGGGTTTTCACCCCTCCACTTT. This rearrangement joins TRBV3-1 (or the pseudogene TRBV3-2) to TRBJ1-6; 7 bases map to TRBD1. Germline CDR1 is LGHDT and CDR2 is YNNKEL (reference sequence). V dropped 0 bases and J dropped 9; count of bases not matched to a gene: 8. This CDR3 is built from 16 residues.

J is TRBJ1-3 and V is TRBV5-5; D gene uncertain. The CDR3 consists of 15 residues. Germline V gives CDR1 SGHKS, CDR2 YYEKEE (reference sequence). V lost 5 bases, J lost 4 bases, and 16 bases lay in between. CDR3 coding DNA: TGTGCCAGCAGAAAATCGGGATCACGGGGAAACACCATATATTTT. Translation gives CASRKSGSRGNTIYF.

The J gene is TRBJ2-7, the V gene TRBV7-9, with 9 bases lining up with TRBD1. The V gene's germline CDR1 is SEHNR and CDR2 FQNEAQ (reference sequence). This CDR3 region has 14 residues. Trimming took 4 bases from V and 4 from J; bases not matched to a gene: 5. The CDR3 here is CASSSDRGSYEQYF. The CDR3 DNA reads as TGTGCCAGCAGCTCGGACAGGGGATCGTACGAGCAGTACTTC.

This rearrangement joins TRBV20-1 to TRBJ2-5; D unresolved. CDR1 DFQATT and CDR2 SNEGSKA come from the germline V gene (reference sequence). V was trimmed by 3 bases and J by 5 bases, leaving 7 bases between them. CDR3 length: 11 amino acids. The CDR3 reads CSASRAETQYF. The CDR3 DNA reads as TGCAGTGCTAGTAGAGCGGAGACCCAGTACTTC.

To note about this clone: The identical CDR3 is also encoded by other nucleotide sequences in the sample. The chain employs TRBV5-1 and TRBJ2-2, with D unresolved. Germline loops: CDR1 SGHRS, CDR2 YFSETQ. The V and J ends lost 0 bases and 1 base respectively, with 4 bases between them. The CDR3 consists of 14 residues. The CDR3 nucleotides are TGCGCCAGCAGCTTGGCCAGGAACACCGGGGAGCTGTTTTTT. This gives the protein CASSLARNTGELFF.

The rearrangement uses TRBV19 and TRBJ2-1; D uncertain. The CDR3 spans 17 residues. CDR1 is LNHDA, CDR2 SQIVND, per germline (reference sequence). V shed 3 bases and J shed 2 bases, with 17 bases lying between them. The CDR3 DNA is TGTGCCAGTAGTATTGGAAAGGTGGCGGCCCCCTACAATGAGCAGTTCTTC. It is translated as CASSIGKVAAPYNEQFF.

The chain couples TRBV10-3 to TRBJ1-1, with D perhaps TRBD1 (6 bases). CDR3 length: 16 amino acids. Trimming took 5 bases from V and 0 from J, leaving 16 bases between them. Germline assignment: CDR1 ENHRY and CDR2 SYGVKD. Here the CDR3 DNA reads TGTGCCATCAGTACGACAGGACTTACGGTGAACACTGAAGCTTTCTTT. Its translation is CAISTTGLTVNTEAFF.

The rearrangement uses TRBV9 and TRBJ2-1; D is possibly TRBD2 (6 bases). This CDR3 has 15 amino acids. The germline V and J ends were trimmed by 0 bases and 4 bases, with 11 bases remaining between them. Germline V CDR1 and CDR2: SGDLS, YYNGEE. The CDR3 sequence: CASSVGSGPYNEQFF. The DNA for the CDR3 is TGTGCCAGCAGCGTAGGAAGCGGGCCGTACAATGAGCAGTTCTTC.

DNA of the CDR3: TGTGCCAGCAGGGTAGGGTCGGACAGTTACGAGCAGTACTTC. As protein: CASRVGSDSYEQYF. V and J are TRBV5-6 and TRBJ2-7, with a tentative D call TRBD1 (6 bases). Per the germline V gene, CDR1 is SGHDT and CDR2 is YYEEEE. The CDR3 is 14 amino acids. V shed 5 bases and J shed 4 bases, with 16 bases lying between them.

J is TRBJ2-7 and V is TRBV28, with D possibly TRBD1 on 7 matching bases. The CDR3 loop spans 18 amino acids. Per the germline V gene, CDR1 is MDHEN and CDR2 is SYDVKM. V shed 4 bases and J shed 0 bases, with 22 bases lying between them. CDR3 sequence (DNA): TGTGCCAGCAGTTCTCGGGACAGCGCCCGGGGGAGCTCCTACGAGCAGTACTTC. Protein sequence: CASSSRDSARGSSYEQYF.

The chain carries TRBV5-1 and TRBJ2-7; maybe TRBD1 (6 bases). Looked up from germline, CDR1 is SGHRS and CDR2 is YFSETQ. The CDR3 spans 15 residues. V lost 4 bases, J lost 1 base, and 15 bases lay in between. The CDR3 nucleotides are TGCGCCAGCAGCGGAGCCTACAGGGATTCCTACGAGCAGTACTTC. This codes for CASSGAYRDSYEQYF.

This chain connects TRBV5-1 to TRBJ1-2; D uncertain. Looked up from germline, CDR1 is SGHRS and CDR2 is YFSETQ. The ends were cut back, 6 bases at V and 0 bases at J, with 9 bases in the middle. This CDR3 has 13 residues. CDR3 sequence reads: CASTDTANYGYTF. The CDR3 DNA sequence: TGCGCCAGCACCGACACCGCTAACTATGGCTACACCTTC.